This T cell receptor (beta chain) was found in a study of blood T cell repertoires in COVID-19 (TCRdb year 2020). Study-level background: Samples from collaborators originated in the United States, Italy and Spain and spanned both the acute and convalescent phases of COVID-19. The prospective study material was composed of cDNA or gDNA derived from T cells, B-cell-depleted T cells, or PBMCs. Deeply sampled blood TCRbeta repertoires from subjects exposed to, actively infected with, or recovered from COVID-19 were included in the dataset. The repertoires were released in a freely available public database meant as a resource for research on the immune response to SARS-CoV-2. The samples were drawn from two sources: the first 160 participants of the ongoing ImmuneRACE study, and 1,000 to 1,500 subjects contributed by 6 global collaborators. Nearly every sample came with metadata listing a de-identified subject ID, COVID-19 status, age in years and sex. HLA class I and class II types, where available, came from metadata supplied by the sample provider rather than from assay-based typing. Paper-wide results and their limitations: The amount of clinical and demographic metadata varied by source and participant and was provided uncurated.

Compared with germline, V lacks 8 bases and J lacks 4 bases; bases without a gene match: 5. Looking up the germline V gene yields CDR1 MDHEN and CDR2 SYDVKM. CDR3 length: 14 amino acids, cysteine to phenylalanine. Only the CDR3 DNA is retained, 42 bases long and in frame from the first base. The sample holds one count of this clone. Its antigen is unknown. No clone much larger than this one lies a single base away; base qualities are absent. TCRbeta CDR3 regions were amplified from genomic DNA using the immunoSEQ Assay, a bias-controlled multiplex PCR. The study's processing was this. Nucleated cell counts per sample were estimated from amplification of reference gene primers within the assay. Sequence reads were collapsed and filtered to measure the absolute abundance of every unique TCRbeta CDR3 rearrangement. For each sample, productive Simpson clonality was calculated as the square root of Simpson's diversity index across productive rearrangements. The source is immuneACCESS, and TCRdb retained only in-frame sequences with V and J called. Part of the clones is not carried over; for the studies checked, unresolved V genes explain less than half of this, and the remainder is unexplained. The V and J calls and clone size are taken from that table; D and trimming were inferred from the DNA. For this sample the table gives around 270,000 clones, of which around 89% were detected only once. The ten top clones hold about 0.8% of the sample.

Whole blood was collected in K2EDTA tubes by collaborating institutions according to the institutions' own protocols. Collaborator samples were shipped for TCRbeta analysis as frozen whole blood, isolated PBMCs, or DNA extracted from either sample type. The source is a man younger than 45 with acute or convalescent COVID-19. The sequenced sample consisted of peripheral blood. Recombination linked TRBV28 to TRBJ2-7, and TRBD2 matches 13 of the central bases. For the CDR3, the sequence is CASLGLAGVYEQYF. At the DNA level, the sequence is TGTGCCAGCCTTGGACTAGCGGGAGTTTACGAGCAGTACTTC.